Shown below are 30 T cell receptor beta chains from a single sample sequenced in a study of blood T cell repertoires in COVID-19. Profiling relied on immunoSEQ multiplex PCR, and the TCRdb table lists in-frame clones only, not all of them. The sample holds roughly 210,000 clones, around 89% seen once. The sequencing input was peripheral blood. Receptors were obtained from a man aged 70 or older with acute or convalescent COVID-19.

The DNA of the CDR3 is TGTGCCAGCAGCTCTATTGCAGGGGGATCAGGGGCCAACGTCCTGACTTTC. Its translation: CASSSIAGGSGANVLTF. The chain joins TRBV5-5 to TRBJ2-6; 7 bases match TRBD1. V shed 3 bases, J shed 4 bases, and the junction held 10 bases outside the gene matches. CDR3 length equals 17 residues. CDR1 SGHKS and CDR2 YYEKEE come from the germline V gene (reference sequence).

The rearrangement links TRBV13 to TRBJ2-7, with a possible D match to TRBD1 (6 bases). The CDR3 has 15 residues. CDR1 is PRHDT and CDR2 is FYEKMQ in the germline V gene (reference sequence). Trimming pared 5 bases from V and 0 bases from J, leaving 14 bases between. Written as DNA, the CDR3 is TGTGCCAGCAGCGCCATCCGGGACAACTCCTACGAGCAGTACTTC. It is translated as CASSAIRDNSYEQYF.

J is TRBJ1-5 and V is TRBV5-5; 11 bases match TRBD1. The CDR3 sequence is 17 residues long. Germline V lookup: CDR1 SGHKS, CDR2 YYEKEE (reference sequence). With 3 bases clipped from V and 6 bases from J, the junction kept 11 bases outside the gene matches. This CDR3 is CASSSNYGTGGSQPQHF. The DNA of the CDR3 is TGTGCCAGCAGCTCGAACTATGGGACAGGGGGAAGTCAGCCCCAGCATTTT.

The V and J genes are TRBV24-1 and TRBJ2-5; TRBD2 might be the D (7 bases). In germline, CDR1 is KGHDR, CDR2 SFDVKD. The CDR3 loop spans 14 amino acids. V lost 3 bases to trimming and J lost 4 bases, with 11 bases between them. For the CDR3, the DNA is TGTGCCACCAGTGATCCGAGGGGGGGAGAGACCCAGTACTTC. Residues: CATSDPRGGETQYF.

CDR3 coding DNA: TGTGCCATCAGTTCCGGGAGAATCGGAACAGATACGCAGTATTTT. Translated, it gives CAISSGRIGTDTQYF. The gene calls are TRBV10-3 and TRBJ2-3; possible D gene TRBD2, 6 bases. CDR3 length: 15 amino acids. Germline CDR1 reads ENHRY; CDR2 reads SYGVKD. With 5 bases removed from V and 3 bases from J, the gap between germline ends came to 15 bases.

V gene TRBV12-5 combines with J gene TRBJ2-3, with D hard to call. The germline V and J ends were trimmed by 1 base and 4 bases, with 12 bases remaining between them. The germline gives CDR1 LGHNT, CDR2 FRNRAP. The CDR3 spans 15 residues. This chain's CDR3 is CASGLGHDLADTQYF. The CDR3 DNA reads TGTGCTAGTGGTTTGGGACACGATCTGGCAGATACGCAGTATTTT. Full variable domain (rest looked up from reference TRBV12-5 and TRBJ2-3): DARVTQTPRHKVTEMGQEVTMRCQPILGHNTVFWYRQTMMQGLELLAYFRNRAPLDDSGMPKDRFSAEMPDATLATLKIQPSEPRDSAVYFCASGLGHDLADTQYFGPGTRLTVL.

The chain uses TRBV29-1 and TRBJ2-1, with unresolved D. The germline V gene encodes CDR1 SQVTM and CDR2 ANQGSEA. With 4 bases removed from V and 0 bases from J, the gap between germline ends came to 10 bases. The CDR3 has 14 amino acids. The CDR3 DNA reads as TGCAGCGTTGGCTCGGCGGTCTCCTACAATGAGCAGTTCTTC. Encoded protein: CSVGSAVSYNEQFF.

The rearrangement joins TRBV15 to TRBJ2-6; tentative D call: TRBD1 (5 bases). Germline CDR1 is LNHNV and CDR2 is YYDKDF (reference sequence). The CDR3 contains 18 residues. Between the trimmed V and J ends, which lost 3 bases and 4 bases, there was a span of 19 bases. Here the CDR3 reads CATSRTAMIYQGANVLTF. The CDR3 DNA reads as TGTGCCACCAGCAGGACAGCTATGATTTACCAGGGGGCCAACGTCCTGACTTTC.

This clone has just one count. The gene calls are TRBV5-1 and TRBJ2-3; TRBD2 agrees at 13 bases. The CDR3 runs to 15 residues. Germline CDR1 is SGHRS and CDR2 is YFSETQ. Unmatched junction bases numbered 4, after V lost 4 bases and J lost 5 bases. CDR3 DNA sequence: TGCGCCAGCAGCCCTGGACTAGCGGGAGTAGATACGCAGTATTTT. Amino acid sequence: CASSPGLAGVDTQYF.

The chain recombines TRBV12-5 with TRBJ2-2; D ambiguous. The germline V gene encodes CDR1 LGHNT and CDR2 FRNRAP. V dropped 7 bases and J dropped 4 bases, with 13 bases sitting between them. The CDR3 runs 14 residues. CDR3 nucleotide sequence: TGTGCTAGTGCTCTACCCCTTATCACCGGGGAGCTGTTTTTT. Translation gives CASALPLITGELFF.

The chain has TRBV2 and TRBJ1-5, with D possibly TRBD1 on 5 matching bases. V lost 7 bases, J lost 4 bases, and 14 bases lay in between. The CDR3 loop spans 14 amino acids. The germline gives CDR1 SNHLY, CDR2 FYNNEI. The CDR3 bases are TGTGCCAGCACCAGCGGGGCATGGAATCAGCCCCAGCATTTT. Its protein product is CASTSGAWNQPQHF.

The CDR3 loop is CASSLEGTGPYNEQFF. CDR3 DNA sequence: TGTGCCAGCAGCTTAGAGGGGACAGGACCCTACAATGAGCAGTTCTTC. The chain joins TRBV11-3 to TRBJ2-1; 8 nucleotides agree with TRBD1. Trimming took 0 bases from V and 2 from J; bases not matched to a gene: 3. This CDR3 is built from 16 residues. From germline, CDR1 is SGHNT and CDR2 YENEEA. Full variable domain (missing parts from reference TRBV11-3 and TRBJ2-1): EAGVVQSPRYKIIEKKQPVAFWCNPISGHNTLYWYLQNLGQGPELLIRYENEEAVDDSQLPKDRFSAERLKGVDSTLKIQPAELGDSAVYLCASSLEGTGPYNEQFFGPGTRLTVL.

The sample holds one count of this clone. The chain links TRBV19 to TRBJ2-1; perhaps TRBD2 as D (6 bases). This CDR3 is built from 15 residues. V shed 4 bases and J shed 2 bases, with 12 bases lying between them. CDR1 is LNHDA, CDR2 SQIVND, per germline (reference sequence). CDR3 bases: TGTGCCAGTAGTAAGTCGGGAGTAGCCTACAATGAGCAGTTCTTC. The encoded protein is CASSKSGVAYNEQFF.

This sequence joins TRBV9 and TRBJ1-6, with TRBD1 matching over 8 bases. Germline CDR1 SGDLS, CDR2 YYNGEE. J was trimmed by 7 bases and V by 1 base; bases with no gene match: 7. This CDR3 is 16 amino acids long. The CDR3 sequence: CASSVSTTGDNSPLHF. CDR3 sequence (DNA): TGTGCCAGCAGCGTATCTACGACAGGGGACAATTCACCCCTCCACTTT.

V usage is TRBV5-1 and J usage is TRBJ2-1; TRBD2 agrees at 10 bases. The V gene end was trimmed by 7 bases and the J gene end by 4 bases; junction bases not matched to a gene: 5. Germline CDR1 and CDR2: SGHRS and YFSETQ. The CDR3 loop spans 14 amino acids. The CDR3 region is CASGLADIYNEQFF. In DNA form, the CDR3 reads TGCGCCAGCGGACTAGCGGATATTTACAATGAGCAGTTCTTC. The full variable domain, its missing parts supplied by reference TRBV5-1 and TRBJ2-1, is KAGVTQTPRYLIKTRGQQVTLSCSPISGHRSVSWYQQTPGQGLQFLFEYFSETQRNKGNFPGRFSGRQFSNSRSEMNVSTLELGDSALYLCASGLADIYNEQFFGPGTRLTVL.

The gene calls are TRBV24-1 and TRBJ2-7; a weak D match, TRBD1 (6 bases). This CDR3 is built from 13 residues. Trimming pared 3 bases from V and 3 bases from J, leaving 8 bases between. Germline V gene lookup returns CDR1 KGHDR and CDR2 SFDVKD. The CDR3 here is CATSDTGRYEQYF. CDR3 nucleotide sequence: TGTGCCACCAGTGATACAGGGCGCTACGAGCAGTACTTC.

The chain links TRBV5-1 to TRBJ1-2, with 10 bases lining up with TRBD1. Germline V gene lookup returns CDR1 SGHRS and CDR2 YFSETQ. This CDR3 region has 14 residues. Germline trimming cut 4 bases from V and 6 bases from J; bases unmatched to any gene: 6. The CDR3 sequence: CASSGRQGANGYTF. The DNA for the CDR3 is TGCGCCAGCAGCGGTAGACAGGGGGCTAATGGCTACACCTTC. Combining the CDR3 with reference TRBV5-1 and TRBJ1-2 gives the whole variable domain KAGVTQTPRYLIKTRGQQVTLSCSPISGHRSVSWYQQTPGQGLQFLFEYFSETQRNKGNFPGRFSGRQFSNSRSEMNVSTLELGDSALYLCASSGRQGANGYTFGSGTRLTVV.

This clone showed up just once. The CDR3 sequence is CASSQGGTAVYEQYF. The CDR3 coding sequence is TGCGCCAGCAGCCAAGGGGGGACTGCAGTTTACGAGCAGTACTTC. V usage is TRBV4-3 and J usage is TRBJ2-7; D might be TRBD2 (6 bases). Germline V CDR1 and CDR2: LGHNA, YSLEER. This CDR3 has 15 amino acids. With 1 base removed from V and 4 bases from J, the gap between germline ends came to 14 bases.

The sample holds a few counts of this clone. The chain has TRBV5-1 and TRBJ1-1; 9 bases are shared with TRBD1. CDR3 length equals 15 residues. V lost 4 bases, J lost 4 bases, and 8 bases stayed unmatched. In germline, CDR1 is SGHRS, CDR2 YFSETQ. As DNA, the CDR3 is TGCGCCAGCAGCCGCTCGGGACAGGGTGGCACTGAAGCTTTCTTT. It encodes CASSRSGQGGTEAFF.

The chain recombines TRBV7-9 with TRBJ2-7; maybe TRBD2 (6 bases). The V end was cut by 1 base, the J end by 6 bases, with 10 bases between. The germline CDR1 and CDR2 sequences are SEHNR and FQNEAQ (reference sequence). This CDR3 comprises 13 residues. The CDR3: CASSLGGAGEQYF. As DNA, the CDR3 is TGTGCCAGCAGCTTAGGGGGAGCGGGCGAGCAGTACTTC. The whole variable domain, remainder taken from reference TRBV7-9 and TRBJ2-7, is DTGVSQNPRHKITKRGQNVTFRCDPISEHNRLYWYRQTLGQGPEFLTYFQNEAQLEKSRLLSDRFSAERPKGSFSTLEIQRTEQGDSAMYLCASSLGGAGEQYFGPGTRLTVT.

The gene calls are TRBV6-5 and TRBJ1-2, with a possible D match to TRBD1 (6 bases). CDR3 length: 13 residues. V was pared by 8 bases and J by 7 bases, with 17 bases between. Germline CDR1 is MNHEY and CDR2 is SVGAGI. CDR3 coding DNA: TGTGCCAGCGCCCGGGACACCCTCGGTGGCTACACCTTC. It encodes CASARDTLGGYTF.

The chain carries TRBV30 and TRBJ1-1; D is uncertain. Looked up from germline, CDR1 is GTSNPN and CDR2 is SVGIG (reference sequence). V lost 8 bases and J lost 5, with 18 bases in between. This CDR3 is built from 13 residues. The CDR3 DNA follows: TGTGCCCAGCGAGCGGCGAGGGCTACTGAAGCTTTCTTT. Its translation is CAQRAARATEAFF.

The rearrangement joins TRBV2 to TRBJ2-7; D is ambiguous. The CDR3 length is 13 residues. The germline CDR1 and CDR2 sequences are SNHLY and FYNNEI. Trimming took off 8 bases at V and 0 bases at J, with 11 bases between the two ends. In DNA, the CDR3 is TGTGCCAGCCTTCTGGCGGACTCCTACGAGCAGTACTTC. It is translated as CASLLADSYEQYF.

This clone was seen a single time. This chain links TRBV3-1 (or the pseudogene TRBV3-2) with TRBJ1-5, with D possibly matching TRBD1 (5 bases). CDR3 length: 13 amino acids. Trimming left V 2 bases short and J 6 bases short, with 8 bases between. In germline, CDR1 is LGHDT, CDR2 YNNKEL (reference sequence). CDR3 nucleotide sequence: TGTGCCAGCAGCCAACAGGGTAGTCAGCCCCAGCATTTT. Encoded protein: CASSQQGSQPQHF.

The chain is built from TRBV2 and TRBJ2-3; 7 bases line up with TRBD2. The CDR3 totals 16 residues. CDR1 and CDR2 (germline): SNHLY, FYNNEI. Trimming took 1 base from V and 2 from J; bases not matched to a gene: 6. In DNA, the CDR3 is TGTGCCAGCAGTGAAGGTACTAGCGCCTTCACAGATACGCAGTATTTT. Translated: CASSEGTSAFTDTQYF.

The chain joins TRBV7-9 to TRBJ2-3; 12 positions match TRBD1. Trimming removed 2 bases from V and 4 bases from J; junction bases left unmatched: 4. The germline V gene has CDR1 SEHNR and CDR2 FQNEAQ (reference sequence). The CDR3 spans 16 residues. CDR3 amino acids: CASSLPGQGAADTQYF. The CDR3 coding sequence is TGTGCCAGCAGCTTACCGGGACAGGGGGCAGCAGATACGCAGTATTTT.

V usage is TRBV15 and J usage is TRBJ2-1; possibly TRBD2 for D (7 bases). The CDR3 is 17 residues long. Trimming cost V 0 bases and J 6 bases, with 18 bases left between them. Germline-derived CDR1 and CDR2 are LNHNV and YYDKDF (reference sequence). CDR3 DNA: TGTGCCACCAGCAGAGAGCGGGGGCCGGGTATATCCAATGAGCAGTTCTTC. This codes for CATSRERGPGISNEQFF.

This rearrangement joins TRBV14 to TRBJ2-7; weak D call: TRBD2 (6 bases). V lost 6 bases and J lost 6, with 18 bases in between. This CDR3 is built from 14 residues. CDR1 and CDR2 (germline): SGHDN, FVKESK. The CDR3 region is CASSILSMEGEQYF. In DNA, the CDR3 is TGTGCCAGCAGTATACTATCTATGGAGGGCGAGCAGTACTTC. Complete variable domain (other parts from reference TRBV14 and TRBJ2-7): EAGVTQFPSHSVIEKGQTVTLRCDPISGHDNLYWYRRVMGKEIKFLLHFVKESKQDESGMPNNRFLAERTGGTYSTLKVQPAELEDSGVYFCASSILSMEGEQYFGPGTRLTVT.

The V gene is TRBV29-1, the J gene TRBJ2-3; 10 bases match TRBD1. CDR3 size: 13 residues. The germline V gene has CDR1 SQVTM and CDR2 ANQGSEA. V gave up 6 bases and J gave up 4 bases; unmatched junction bases: 4. The CDR3 DNA is TGCAGCGTGCGGACAGGGGGAGCAGATACGCAGTATTTT. This encodes CSVRTGGADTQYF.

The genes are TRBV5-1 and TRBJ2-2; 11 positions agree with TRBD1. Germline values: CDR1 SGHRS, CDR2 YFSETQ. V shed 0 bases, J shed 4 bases, and the junction held 2 bases outside the gene matches. The CDR3 loop spans 16 amino acids. As DNA, the CDR3 is TGCGCCAGCAGCTTGGGGACAGGGGGCTCCACCGGGGAGCTGTTTTTT. Amino acids: CASSLGTGGSTGELFF.